Sequencing of this TCR beta chain was carried out in a study of cytomegalovirus exposure and HLA in healthy donors. A remark on this clone: Antigen specificity is unknown.

The study sampled nominally healthy donors, though unrecorded immune exposures were likely. Study-level results: In a later analysis, several top co-occurrence clusters appeared linked to parvovirus B19, influenza, CMV and Epstein-Barr virus. Cytomegalovirus-associated TCR beta chains were listed, numbering 150 to 200.

Germline V CDR1 and CDR2: MNHEY, SVGAGI. This CDR3 is built from 16 residues. Trimming at V came to 4 bases and at J to 0 bases, leaving 4 bases not matched to a gene. The PCR contained 60 Vbeta and 13 Jbeta primers. TCRdb's copy holds only in-frame clones and misses some; the assay was immunoSEQ multiplex PCR. The table lists around 50,000 clones. J is TRBJ1-5 and V is TRBV6-5, with 9 positions matching TRBD1. The TCR comes from a male donor in good health and CMV-seropositive. Source material: PBMCs. CDR3 coding DNA: TGTGCCAGCAGTTCCCTGGGACAGGGTAGCAATCAGCCCCAGCATTTT. Encoded protein: CASSSLGQGSNQPQHF.